Shown below are 31 T cell receptor beta chains from a single sample sequenced in a study of CD8 T cells in ankylosing spondylitis. MiXCR was run by TCRdb on the 5' RACE reads, yielding one entry per CDR3 protein. Of around 330,000 distinct CDR3 sequences in the sample, around 10% are singletons; the top ten hold around 10%. Sample: blood, either unsorted or a sorted T cell fraction (not recorded which). These receptors were taken from a female donor with ankylosing spondylitis or in good health (not recorded which).

In its sample, this clonotype was seen a few times. The chain recombines TRBV28 with TRBJ2-1; D is perhaps TRBD2 (5 bases). Germline CDR1 and CDR2: MDHEN and SYDVKM. V was pared by 8 bases and J by 0 bases, with 14 bases between. This CDR3 is 15 amino acids long. The CDR3 DNA reads as TGTGCCAGCGTACTAGGCCTTAGCTCCTACAATGAGCAGTTCTTC. Its translation is CASVLGLSSYNEQFF.

This clonotype was found many times. This chain links TRBV20-1 with TRBJ2-7, with 11 bases aligning to TRBD1. CDR1 and CDR2 (germline): DFQATT, SNEGSKA (reference sequence). The CDR3 consists of 13 residues. The V gene end was trimmed by 5 bases and the J gene end by 6 bases; junction bases not matched to a gene: 6. The CDR3 nucleotides are TGCAGTGCTCCAAGGACAGGGGGCTCCGAGCAGTACTTC. Its protein product is CSAPRTGGSEQYF.

The chain carries TRBV5-6 and TRBJ2-1; 11 nucleotides align to TRBD1. Germline V lookup: CDR1 SGHDT, CDR2 YYEEEE. V lost 5 bases, J lost 6 bases, and 10 bases stayed unmatched. The CDR3 spans 16 residues. Written as DNA, the CDR3 is TGTGCCAGCAGAGAGCCCGGGACAGGGGGTCTCAATGAGCAGTTCTTC. It specifies CASREPGTGGLNEQFF.

This clonotype has just a few counts. V usage is TRBV20-1 and J usage is TRBJ1-4; weak D call: TRBD1 (5 bases). The CDR3 extends over 19 amino acids. Germline V gene lookup returns CDR1 DFQATT and CDR2 SNEGSKA (reference sequence). Trimming stripped 2 bases from V and 7 bases from J, with 29 bases between. In DNA, the CDR3 is TGCAGTGCTAGACCGACCGTGGGACGAGGCGCGTTAGTTCGTGAAAAACTGTTTTTT. This gives the protein CSARPTVGRGALVREKLFF.

This clonotype was observed many times. The V call is TRBV5-5, the J call TRBJ1-1; D call uncertain. Germline V gene data show CDR1 as SGHKS and CDR2 as YYEKEE (reference sequence). The CDR3 has 13 amino acids. V gave up 2 bases and J gave up 4 bases, with 9 bases separating them. The CDR3 reads CASSFYPITEAFF. For the CDR3, the DNA is TGTGCCAGCAGCTTCTATCCGATCACTGAAGCTTTCTTT.

This clonotype has at least ten counts. J is TRBJ2-1 and V is TRBV29-1; tentatively, D is TRBD1 (6 bases). The length of the CDR3 is 13 residues. In germline, CDR1 is SQVTM, CDR2 ANQGSEA. Trimming shortened V by 4 bases and J by 0 bases, and 7 bases separated the two germline ends. In DNA, the CDR3 is TGCAGCGTTGGGGACACCTCCTACAATGAGCAGTTCTTC. This codes for CSVGDTSYNEQFF.

This clonotype was observed at least ten times. J is TRBJ1-1 and V is TRBV29-1; D not resolved. The V end lost 7 bases, the J end lost 1 base, and 10 bases lay between the germline ends. The germline CDR1 and CDR2 sequences are SQVTM and ANQGSEA. The length of the CDR3 is 12 residues. The CDR3 nucleotides read TGCAGCGCCGAGCTGGGGAACACTGAAGCTTTCTTT. Translated, it gives CSAELGNTEAFF.

The chain links TRBV12-3 or TRBV12-4 to TRBJ2-2, with 8 bases aligning to TRBD2. V shed 7 bases and J 0 bases; nucleotides not matched to a gene: 7. The CDR3 contains 16 residues. The DNA of the CDR3 is TGTGCCAGCACTCCCCGGGGGGGGGCGAACACCGGGGAGCTGTTTTTT. It codes for CASTPRGGANTGELFF.

The chain is built from TRBV7-9 and TRBJ1-4; D uncertain. CDR1 is SEHNR, CDR2 FQNEAQ, per germline (reference sequence). The CDR3 loop spans 16 amino acids. The V end lost 1 base, the J end lost 3 bases, and 12 bases lay between the germline ends. The CDR3 reads CASSLGPAAPNEKLFF. The CDR3, as DNA: TGTGCCAGCAGCTTAGGCCCGGCAGCGCCTAATGAAAAACTGTTTTTT.

This clonotype was observed many times. V usage is TRBV7-9 and J usage is TRBJ2-3, with a tentative D call TRBD1 (6 bases). The CDR3 covers 12 residues. The germline V and J ends were trimmed by 8 bases and 3 bases, with 9 bases remaining between them. The germline V gene encodes CDR1 SEHNR and CDR2 FQNEAQ (reference sequence). CDR3 protein: CASQGGTDTQYF. The DNA of the CDR3 is TGTGCCAGCCAAGGGGGAACAGATACGCAGTATTTT.

This clonotype was counted once. The chain has TRBV24-1 and TRBJ1-2; 10 bases line up with TRBD1. The germline V gene has CDR1 KGHDR and CDR2 SFDVKD. With 8 bases clipped from V and 7 bases from J, the junction kept 3 bases outside the gene matches. The CDR3 spans 12 residues. For the CDR3, the DNA is TGTGCCACCAAAGGGACAGGGGCTGGCTACACCTTC. Translation: CATKGTGAGYTF.

The table lists this clonotype with a few counts. J is TRBJ1-2 and V is TRBV5-1, with 9 bases that match TRBD1. The CDR3 covers 14 residues. Germline CDR1 SGHRS, CDR2 YFSETQ. V shed 4 bases and J 6 bases; nucleotides not matched to a gene: 7. The CDR3 DNA is TGCGCCAGCAGCCCCGGGACAGGGAGGAATGGCTACACCTTC. Protein sequence: CASSPGTGRNGYTF.

This clonotype appeared many times. This chain connects TRBV5-1 to TRBJ2-1, with D unresolved. Trimming cost V 0 bases and J 1 base, with 8 bases left between them. This CDR3 has 15 residues. Germline CDR1 SGHRS, CDR2 YFSETQ. Here the CDR3 DNA reads TGCGCCAGCAGCTTGGACAGAACGTCCTACAATGAGCAGTTCTTC. This sequence encodes CASSLDRTSYNEQFF.

There are a few counts of this clonotype. The rearrangement uses TRBV2 and TRBJ2-1; TRBD2 matches 8 bases. Germline lookup yields CDR1 SNHLY and CDR2 FYNNEI. The CDR3 spans 15 residues. V dropped 5 bases and J dropped 2; count of bases not matched to a gene: 5. The CDR3 bases are TGTGCCAGCAGTCCTAACGGGGGGGCCTACAATGAGCAGTTCTTC. This codes for CASSPNGGAYNEQFF. Complete variable domain (other parts from reference TRBV2 and TRBJ2-1): EPEVTQTPSHQVTQMGQEVILRCVPISNHLYFYWYRQILGQKVEFLVSFYNNEISEKSEIFDDQFSVERPDGSNFTLKIRSTKLEDSAMYFCASSPNGGAYNEQFFGPGTRLTVL.

This clonotype occurred many times. The V gene is TRBV5-1, the J gene TRBJ2-7, with D possibly matching TRBD2 (6 bases). CDR3 length: 13 amino acids. CDR1 and CDR2 from the germline V gene are SGHRS and YFSETQ. Trimming pared 6 bases from V and 3 bases from J, leaving 13 bases between. The CDR3 DNA follows: TGCGCCAGCAAACCGGGACTCGGCTACGAGCAGTACTTC. It codes for CASKPGLGYEQYF.

This chain links TRBV7-9 with TRBJ2-4; D gene uncertain. CDR3 size: 14 residues. V lost 4 bases, J lost 0 bases, and 7 bases lay in between. Germline loops: CDR1 SEHNR, CDR2 FQNEAQ (reference sequence). The CDR3: CASSSDGAKNIQYF. In nucleotides, the CDR3 is TGTGCCAGCAGCTCTGACGGAGCCAAAAACATTCAGTACTTC. Variable domain in full (rest from reference TRBV7-9 and TRBJ2-4): DTGVSQNPRHKITKRGQNVTFRCDPISEHNRLYWYRQTLGQGPEFLTYFQNEAQLEKSRLLSDRFSAERPKGSFSTLEIQRTEQGDSAMYLCASSSDGAKNIQYFGAGTRLSVL.

The chain joins TRBV18 to TRBJ2-1; 8 bases line up with TRBD1. CDR3 length: 13 residues. V trimming: 3 bases; J trimming: 9 bases; junction bases outside the gene matches: 4. In germline, CDR1 is KGHSH, CDR2 LQKENI. Here the CDR3 reads CASSPSGGSEQFF. For the CDR3, the DNA is TGTGCCAGCTCACCCTCAGGGGGCAGTGAGCAGTTCTTC. Variable domain in full (rest from reference TRBV18 and TRBJ2-1): NAGVMQNPRHLVRRRGQEARLRCSPMKGHSHVYWYRQLPEEGLKFMVYLQKENIIDESGMPKERFSAEFPKEGPSILRIQQVVRGDSAAYFCASSPSGGSEQFFGPGTRLTVL.

Details on this clonotype: A much larger clone differs from this one at a single base, so this may be a read error. The genes are TRBV7-6 and TRBJ2-3; 9 bases fit TRBD1. Germline V CDR1 and CDR2: SGHVS, FNYEAQ. V gave up 5 bases and J gave up 4 bases; unmatched junction bases: 7. This CDR3 is 15 amino acids long. CDR3 DNA sequence: TGTGCCAGCAGCGCTGGACAGGGGAATGCAGATACGCAGTATTTT. Protein: CASSAGQGNADTQYF.

V usage is TRBV20-1 and J usage is TRBJ2-1, with TRBD2 identical over 8 bases. Per the germline V gene, CDR1 is DFQATT and CDR2 is SNEGSKA (reference sequence). The CDR3 contains 18 residues. Unmatched junction bases numbered 15, after V lost 5 bases and J lost 0 bases. CDR3 region: CSALLGVAGSFSYNEQFF. CDR3 DNA sequence: TGCAGTGCTCTCCTTGGGGTAGCGGGGAGTTTCTCCTACAATGAGCAGTTCTTC.

In its sample, this clonotype was seen many times. The rearrangement joins TRBV5-1 to TRBJ2-2; a weak D match, TRBD2 (5 bases). This CDR3 has 15 residues. Germline V CDR1 and CDR2: SGHRS, YFSETQ. V lost 6 bases, J lost 0 bases, and 12 bases lay in between. The CDR3 sequence: CASTEGLPNTGELFF. In nucleotides, the CDR3 is TGCGCCAGCACAGAAGGACTGCCGAACACCGGGGAGCTGTTTTTT.

This clonotype was detected many times. The V gene is TRBV20-1, the J gene TRBJ1-1; the D gene is possibly TRBD1 (5 bases). The CDR3 has 15 residues. Germline V gene data show CDR1 as DFQATT and CDR2 as SNEGSKA (reference sequence). Trimming stripped 1 base from V and 0 bases from J, with 12 bases between. The CDR3 region is CSARAGTGMNTEAFF. CDR3 DNA sequence: TGCAGTGCTAGAGCCGGGACGGGGATGAACACTGAAGCTTTCTTT.

There are many counts of this clonotype. CDR3 sequence: CASSESRGGGDTQYF. The CDR3 DNA reads TGCGCCAGCAGTGAGTCGAGGGGGGGTGGGGATACGCAGTATTTT. The rearrangement joins TRBV10-1 to TRBJ2-3, with D possibly TRBD2 on 7 matching bases. V lost 0 bases and J 6 bases, leaving 13 bases between the germline ends. The germline CDR1 and CDR2 sequences are WNHNN and SYGVQD (reference sequence). This CDR3 has 15 amino acids.

This clonotype has ten or more counts. The gene calls are TRBV29-1 and TRBJ1-3; D is uncertain. CDR1 and CDR2 (germline): SQVTM, ANQGSEA. The CDR3 covers 12 residues. V gave up 3 bases and J gave up 0 bases, with 3 bases separating them. Here the CDR3 reads CSVDSSGNTIYF. The DNA of the CDR3 is TGCAGCGTTGACAGCTCTGGAAACACCATATATTTT.

This clonotype was counted only a few times. The gene calls are TRBV5-1 and TRBJ2-7; 9 nucleotides match TRBD2. V dropped 4 bases and J dropped 5; count of bases not matched to a gene: 4. Germline V gives CDR1 SGHRS, CDR2 YFSETQ. The length of the CDR3 is 13 residues. This CDR3 is CASSTGTSHEQYF. The DNA for the CDR3 is TGCGCCAGCAGCACGGGGACTAGCCACGAGCAGTACTTC.

This clonotype came up a few times. This chain links TRBV13 with TRBJ2-1, with 8 bases matching TRBD2. V gave up 4 bases and J gave up 5 bases; unmatched junction bases: 10. CDR1 PRHDT and CDR2 FYEKMQ come from the germline V gene (reference sequence). This CDR3 comprises 16 residues. The CDR3 is CASSWETGGPDNEQFF. CDR3 bases: TGTGCCAGCAGCTGGGAGACGGGGGGGCCGGACAATGAGCAGTTCTTC.

This clonotype was observed many times. The gene calls are TRBV20-1 and TRBJ2-1; D is perhaps TRBD2 (5 bases). The CDR3 consists of 16 residues. Trimming cost V 4 bases and J 4 bases, with 20 bases left between them. The germline V gene encodes CDR1 DFQATT and CDR2 SNEGSKA (reference sequence). For the CDR3, the DNA is TGCAGTGCTACCCCAATCGGGTCTAGCCTATACAATGAGCAGTTCTTC. This codes for CSATPIGSSLYNEQFF.

This clonotype was counted at least ten times. The chain is built from TRBV4-2 and TRBJ1-3; D remains ambiguous. Between the trimmed V and J ends, which lost 3 bases and 0 bases, there was a span of 9 bases. The CDR3 is 15 amino acids. Germline assignment: CDR1 LGHNA and CDR2 YNFKEQ. This CDR3 is CASSQGESSGNTIYF. As DNA, the CDR3 is TGTGCCAGCAGCCAGGGAGAGAGCTCTGGAAACACCATATATTTT.

This clonotype was seen a handful of times. A much larger clone is a single base away; this may be a read error. The rearrangement uses TRBV27 and TRBJ2-2, with D tentatively TRBD1 (5 bases). Germline assignment: CDR1 MNHEY and CDR2 SMNVEV (reference sequence). The CDR3 contains 15 residues. The CDR3 sequence: CSSRSGRVDTGELFF. The CDR3, as DNA: TGTTCCAGCCGGTCGGGCAGGGTGGACACCGGGGAGCTGTTTTTT.

This clonotype was picked up many times. The rearrangement uses TRBV20-1 and TRBJ1-2; 7 bases match TRBD1. This CDR3 contains 14 residues. Germline CDR1 and CDR2: DFQATT and SNEGSKA (reference sequence). J gave up 2 bases and V 1 base, and 4 bases lay outside the gene matches. The CDR3 spells CSARAGTANYGYTF. Written as DNA, the CDR3 is TGCAGTGCTAGAGCCGGGACAGCAAACTATGGCTACACCTTC.

This clonotype was picked up a small number of times. The chain links TRBV12-3 or TRBV12-4 to TRBJ2-1, with 8 bases identical to TRBD2. CDR3 length: 16 amino acids. The ends lost 3 bases at V and 2 bases at J; junction bases unmatched: 6. In DNA, the CDR3 is TGTGCCAGCAGTTTGAAGCGGGGGAGGCCCTACAATGAGCAGTTCTTC. Protein sequence: CASSLKRGRPYNEQFF.

This clonotype was detected many times. V gene TRBV27 combines with J gene TRBJ1-5, with TRBD1 matching over 9 bases. With V trimmed by 4 bases and J by 3 bases, 10 bases remained unmatched. CDR1 and CDR2 from the germline V gene are MNHEY and SMNVEV (reference sequence). This CDR3 spans 17 amino acids. The CDR3 reads CASSSLPRTGVNQPQHF. The CDR3 DNA follows: TGTGCCAGCAGTTCCCTCCCACGGACAGGGGTCAATCAGCCCCAGCATTTT.